A single sample is the source of the 6 T cell receptor beta chains below, sequenced in a study of cytomegalovirus exposure and HLA in healthy donors. PCR employed 60 Vbeta and 13 Jbeta primers. TCRdb's table, derived via immunoSEQ multiplex PCR, lists solely in-frame clones and lacks some. The table lists 100,000 to 150,000 clones, 80% of them singletons, with 7.5% to 9.5% in the top ten. The sample consisted of PBMCs. Every receptor here comes from a man younger than 40 in good health and CMV-seropositive.

The chain uses TRBV7-6 and TRBJ1-1; D is unclear. From germline, CDR1 is SGHVS and CDR2 FNYEAQ. V shed 0 bases and J shed 6 bases, with 8 bases lying between them. This CDR3 comprises 13 residues. The CDR3 reads CASSLAYRSEAFF. CDR3 sequence (DNA): TGTGCCAGCAGCTTAGCGTACCGGTCTGAAGCTTTCTTT.

V usage is TRBV9 and J usage is TRBJ2-1; 10 bases are shared with TRBD2. V dropped 4 bases and J dropped 7; count of bases not matched to a gene: 8. Germline V gene data show CDR1 as SGDLS and CDR2 as YYNGEE. The CDR3 contains 15 residues. Here the CDR3 DNA reads TGTGCCAGCAGCTCCAGCGGGGGGGCCGGTAATGAGCAGTTCTTC. It yields the protein CASSSSGGAGNEQFF. Variable domain in full (rest from reference TRBV9 and TRBJ2-1): DSGVTQTPKHLITATGQRVTLRCSPRSGDLSVYWYQQSLDQGLQFLIQYYNGEERAKGNILERFSAQQFPDLHSELNLSSLELGDSALYFCASSSSGGAGNEQFFGPGTRLTVL.

This chain links TRBV7-9 with TRBJ2-2; 9 bases align to TRBD1. Germline loops: CDR1 SEHNR, CDR2 FQNEAQ (reference sequence). After removal of 5 bases from V and 6 bases from J, the junction contained 7 bases not matched to a gene. The CDR3 spans 15 residues. The CDR3 region is CASSHGTGIAGELFF. CDR3 DNA: TGTGCCAGCAGCCACGGGACAGGGATTGCCGGGGAGCTGTTTTTT.

The V and J genes are TRBV30 and TRBJ2-2; maybe TRBD1 (5 bases). The CDR3 covers 13 residues. Germline-derived CDR1 and CDR2 are GTSNPN and SVGIG (reference sequence). Trimming shortened V by 2 bases and J by 6 bases, and 10 bases separated the two germline ends. Written as DNA, the CDR3 is TGTGCCTGGAGTCCCCAGGGTTCCGGGGAGCTGTTTTTT. It translates to CAWSPQGSGELFF.

The chain joins TRBV27 to TRBJ2-2; weak D call: TRBD2 (5 bases). CDR3 length: 14 residues. Trimming removed 5 bases at V and 2 bases at J, with 9 bases between. Looked up from germline, CDR1 is MNHEY and CDR2 is SMNVEV (reference sequence). The CDR3 nucleotides read TGTGCCAGCAGTCCCGGACTCAACACCGGGGAGCTGTTTTTT. It encodes CASSPGLNTGELFF.

V and J are TRBV5-4 and TRBJ1-5; 11 bases map to TRBD1. J was trimmed by 6 bases and V by 5 bases; bases with no gene match: 10. The V gene's germline CDR1 is SGHNT and CDR2 YYREEE (reference sequence). CDR3 length: 16 residues. This CDR3 is CASSLLRDRGCQPQHF. CDR3 in DNA: TGTGCCAGCAGTCTACTCCGGGACAGGGGGTGTCAGCCCCAGCATTTT.